What follows are 10 T cell receptor beta chains derived from one specimen sequenced in a study of T cell repertoires in cytomegalovirus infection. These receptors' antigens are unknown. TCRdb passed the reads through MiXCR, listing each CDR3 protein once. The sample lists some 310,000 distinct CDR3 sequences, roughly 25% occurring once. The sequencing here drew on cultured PBMCs, taken from culture after CMV antigen stimulation. The receptors were gathered from a human donor in good health (CMV status not recorded). Some clones in this sample may be carry-over from other donors' samples.

This clonotype was detected only a few times. This chain uses TRBV7-2 with TRBJ1-4, with D tentatively TRBD1 (5 bases). Germline V lookup: CDR1 SGHTA, CDR2 FQGNSA. The CDR3 sequence is 13 residues long. V was pared by 5 bases and J by 8 bases, with 12 bases between. DNA for the CDR3: TGTGCCAGCAGCGAAGGGACCAGGGAAAAACTGTTTTTT. Amino acid sequence: CASSEGTREKLFF.

V gene TRBV9 combines with J gene TRBJ2-1; D not resolved. Between the trimmed V and J ends, which lost 0 bases and 9 bases, there was a span of 10 bases. The CDR3 has 13 residues. Germline V gene sequence: CDR1 SGDLS, CDR2 YYNGEE. The CDR3 protein is CASSVVEGAEQFF. The DNA for the CDR3 is TGTGCCAGCAGCGTAGTGGAAGGAGCTGAGCAGTTCTTC.

The rearrangement uses TRBV29-1 and TRBJ2-7, with a tentative D call TRBD1 (7 bases). The CDR3 is made up of 14 amino acids. Germline V CDR1 and CDR2: SQVTM, ANQGSEA. Trimming left V 6 bases short and J 5 bases short, with 20 bases between. The DNA for the CDR3 is TGCAGCGTGGGATCAGGGGGGCCGTCCCACGAGCAGTACTTC. Protein sequence: CSVGSGGPSHEQYF.

This clonotype was detected only a few times. The chain recombines TRBV12-3 or TRBV12-4 with TRBJ2-5; 9 bases map to TRBD2. This CDR3 is built from 13 residues. Losses at the gene ends were 1 base for V and 7 bases for J; bases not matched to a gene: 1. CDR3: CASSLGTSVTQYF. The CDR3 DNA reads as TGTGCCAGCAGTTTAGGGACTAGCGTGACCCAGTACTTC.

This clonotype has more than one count but fewer than ten. The V gene is TRBV6-2 or TRBV6-3, the J gene TRBJ1-2, with 9 nucleotides matching TRBD1. Trimming took 11 bases from V and 6 from J; bases not matched to a gene: 10. The CDR3 is made up of 13 amino acids. Germline V gene lookup returns CDR1 MNHEY and CDR2 SVGEGT. CDR3 bases: TGTGCCGGACAACAGGGGGCTGGAGATGGCTACACCTTC. The encoded protein is CAGQQGAGDGYTF.

The chain has TRBV12-3 or TRBV12-4 and TRBJ2-5, with 9 bases identical to TRBD2. J lost 5 bases, V lost 5 bases, and 12 bases had no gene match. CDR3 size: 16 residues. CDR3 DNA: TGTGCCAGCAGTGTATATAGCGGGAGCGTATTTGAGACCCAGTACTTC. It translates to CASSVYSGSVFETQYF.

The J gene is TRBJ2-7, the V gene TRBV7-8, with a weak D call TRBD2 (5 bases). This CDR3 region has 15 residues. Germline V gives CDR1 SGHVS, CDR2 FQNEAQ. Trimming stripped 2 bases from V and 0 bases from J, with 11 bases between. CDR3 sequence reads: CASSLLAGSSYEQYV. CDR3 DNA: TGTGCCAGCAGCTTATTGGCGGGTAGCTCCTACGAGCAGTACGTC.

This clonotype was seen only a few times. The chain carries TRBV7-9 and TRBJ2-1; maybe TRBD1 (6 bases). This CDR3 has 15 amino acids. Deletions cut 5 bases from V and 5 bases from J, with 16 bases between. The germline V gene has CDR1 SEHNR and CDR2 FQNEAQ (reference sequence). The CDR3 here is CASSLGTRGNNEQFF. Written as DNA, the CDR3 is TGTGCCAGCAGCCTCGGGACACGGGGCAACAATGAGCAGTTCTTC.

This clonotype was detected only a few times. This chain uses TRBV7-3 with TRBJ2-7; maybe TRBD2 (6 bases). The CDR3 has 14 residues. V was shortened by 5 bases and J by 7 bases, with 18 bases between the two germline ends. CDR1 and CDR2 (germline): SGHTA, FQGTGA. The DNA for the CDR3 is TGTGCCAGCAGCAGAGGTTGGCGGGGAGAGGAGCAGTACTTC. Amino acids: CASSRGWRGEEQYF.

This clonotype was recorded a few times. The genes are TRBV4-2 and TRBJ2-1, with TRBD1 identical over 12 bases. V shed 2 bases and J 8 bases; nucleotides not matched to a gene: 22. This CDR3 is built from 21 residues. The germline V gene has CDR1 LGHNA and CDR2 YNFKEQ. The CDR3 sequence is CASSQQIGTGGSTVAGDEQFF. CDR3 bases: TGTGCCAGCAGCCAACAGATCGGGACAGGGGGCTCCACGGTTGCAGGGGATGAGCAGTTCTTC.